The text below deals with one T cell receptor beta chain. Its antigen remains unidentified. Qualities for individual bases were not recorded, and no much larger clone is one base off. The junction shows trimming of 4 bases on V and 1 base on J, plus 16 bases between the germline ends. CDR1 and CDR2 (WSHSY, SAAADI) derive from the germline V gene. Taken from cysteine to phenylalanine, the CDR3 has 16 residues. Only the CDR3 DNA stays, 48 bases, in frame from base 1. The data belong to a study of identical twins (TCRdb year 2016). Background for the entire study: TCR alpha and beta repertoires from monozygotic twins, unrelated adults of various ages and cord blood were deep-sequenced to test whether fetal clonotypes persist. To rule out contamination, replicate twin experiments were performed at different times with different library preparation protocols. Study-wide conclusions, independent of this receptor: Because the same donors could not be followed over many years, the conclusions depended on cross-sectional statistical analysis. Abundant cord blood beta clonotypes had fewer insertions, young adult naive repertoires showed a similar but weaker trend, and memory repertoires showed no such trend. Zero-insertion analyses could be partly confounded by invariant T cells such as MAIT and iNKT, though diverse VJ usage argued against such confounding for most clonotypes. Compared with coincidental sharing between unrelated individuals, out-of-frame TCR alpha sequences shared between twins had an excess of sequences with low generation probability. Excess twin sharing in beta out-of-frame sequences was weaker because fewer shared sequences lowered the signal-to-noise ratio. In monozygotic twins, out-of-frame TCR alpha sharing was systematically underestimated by recombination models, although the models agreed with sharing between unrelated individuals.

Every donor was a healthy Caucasian. The twin cohort consisted of three pairs of female monozygotic twins, all aged about 18 to 29 years. Peripheral blood mononuclear cells were the source from which RNA for the TCR libraries was isolated. Library generation was performed with 5' RACE. The reads were generated on an Illumina HiSeq 2000. A universal primer binding site was added through template switching, and the final cDNA carried a unique molecular identifier so that TCR cDNA molecules could be counted accurately. Specific primers in the conserved constant-segment region were used to synthesize first-strand cDNA for the TCR alpha and beta chains. To control for contamination, every cDNA library was double barcoded, receiving both a SMART-Mk sample barcode and Illumina barcodes. TruSeq adapter sequences and Illumina sample barcodes were added in two successive PCR steps. TCR alpha and beta cDNA libraries were sequenced on the Illumina HiSeq platform with custom primers. Under the source paper's analysis protocol: MiGEC processed the raw reads to extract unique molecular identifiers, while MiXCR was used to determine the CDR3 positions. Recombination models were inferred per individual with the repgenHMM and IGoR tools using an EM algorithm. The tcR package in R was used for shared clonotype analysis, with sharing normalized by the product of cloneset sizes. To study raw recombination free of thymic and clonal selection effects, out-of-frame nonproductive sequences were analyzed. TCRdb itself trimmed the public reads at Q25 with fastp, ran MiXCR and retained productive beta chains. A single entry per CDR3 protein holds the most common genes and DNA from its merged rows. Clone size and V and J calls follow TCRdb, not the original study. This sample comprises 690,000 or so distinct CDR3 sequences, 8.6% of them detected only once. Of the sample, around 0.95% is held by the ten largest clones.

The sample was also reused in another study, on yellow fever vaccine responses in identical twins. The other study reports the following: According to the authors, in identical twins the way T cells responded to vaccination appeared partly convergent and partly personalized. In the study, vaccine-responding T cell clones were precisely tracked in identical twins.

Sequencing was done on a sample of PBMCs. The sequence came from a woman between 18 and 29 years old in good health. The chain is encoded by TRBV10-2 joined to TRBJ2-5, with no confidently assigned D gene. The DNA sequence is given as TGCGCCAGCAGTGCTACTCTGTCAATACCCCAAGAGACCCAGTACTTC. Translated, it gives CASSATLSIPQETQYF.